This is a list of T cell receptor beta chains from one sample in a study of T cell changes during pregnancy in multiple sclerosis. Sequencing was performed with immunoSEQ multiplex PCR; in TCRdb, only in-frame clones are kept and a portion is missing. The table records just over 15,000 clones, approximately 80% of them present only once. The material sequenced was CD8+ T cells from peripheral blood mononuclear cells, taken after pregnancy. The receptors here all came from a female donor in good health, enrolled as a control in a pregnancy study. Both conserved end residues are part of each CDR3. Fields, in order: D gene, clone size, J gene, CDR3 length, V gene, CDR3 protein, CDR3 DNA. The D gene is left open where the match is weak. Clone sizes are given selectively: once, few, many, or a class where the clone is expanded.

>TRBD1|NA|TRBJ1-1|15|TRBV5-1
CASSLSRRQGREAFF
TGCGCCAGCAGCTTGAGTCGTCGACAGGGGAGAGAAGCTTTCTTT
>TRBD1|NA|TRBJ2-3|14|TRBV6-1
CASTIGTGADTQYF
TGTGCCAGCACCATTGGGACAGGGGCAGATACGCAGTATTTT
>NA|NA|TRBJ1-1|16|TRBV6-1
CASSEQPEGGGREAFF
TGTGCCAGCAGTGAGCAACCAGAAGGGGGGGGCCGTGAAGCTTTCTTT
>TRBD1|once|TRBJ2-2|16|TRBV27
CASSLWRQGNTGELFF
TGTGCCAGCAGTTTATGGAGACAGGGGAACACCGGGGAGCTGTTTTTT
>TRBD1|NA|TRBJ2-7|12|TRBV27
CASRDSSYEQYF
TGTGCCAGCCGGGACAGCTCCTACGAGCAGTACTTC
>TRBD1|NA|TRBJ2-2|13|TRBV28
CASSPDRVGELFF
TGTGCCAGCAGTCCAGACAGGGTAGGGGAGCTGTTTTTT
>TRBD2|once|TRBJ2-7|16|TRBV13
CASSPEGAGGRYEQYF
TGTGCCAGCAGCCCTGAGGGAGCGGGGGGGCGGTACGAGCAGTACTTC
>NA|NA|TRBJ1-1|16|TRBV4-1
CASSQGGLTWRTEAFF
TGCGCCAGCAGCCAAGGGGGGCTCACGTGGAGGACTGAAGCTTTCTTT
>NA|NA|TRBJ2-3|15|TRBV5-5
CASSSDTGTYDTQYF
TGTGCCAGCAGCTCAGATACCGGGACATACGATACGCAGTATTTT
>NA|NA|TRBJ1-1|15|TRBV6-1
CASSEEGDGGAEAFF
TGTGCCAGCAGTGAAGAGGGGGATGGGGGCGCTGAAGCTTTCTTT
>TRBD2|NA|TRBJ2-2|20|TRBV4-2
CASSQGLAGAEEGNTGELFF
TGTGCCAGCAGCCAGGGGCTAGCGGGGGCCGAGGAAGGGAACACCGGGGAGCTGTTTTTT
>NA|NA|TRBJ2-1|15|TRBV7-2
CASSGRGGSYNEQFF
TGTGCCAGCAGCGGGCGAGGGGGCTCCTACAATGAGCAGTTCTTC
>TRBD1|NA|TRBJ2-1|14|TRBV25-1
CASTTGGGYNEQFF
TGTGCCAGCACGACAGGGGGCGGTTACAATGAGCAGTTCTTC
>NA|NA|TRBJ2-5|10|TRBV29-1
CSAGGETQYF
TGCAGCGCCGGAGGGGAGACCCAGTACTTC
>TRBD1|NA|TRBJ2-7|14|TRBV7-9
CASSPPWGQVEQYF
TGTGCCAGCAGTCCCCCTTGGGGACAGGTCGAGCAGTACTTC
>NA|NA|TRBJ1-2|15|TRBV6-5
CASSYDPTGTYGYTF
TGTGCCAGCAGTTACGACCCTACAGGCACCTATGGCTACACCTTC
>TRBD2|NA|TRBJ2-1|15|TRBV27
CASRLPGLAGVEQFF
TGTGCCAGCAGGCTCCCGGGACTAGCGGGAGTTGAGCAGTTCTTC
>NA|NA|TRBJ1-5|12|TRBV28
CASSLKRVPQHF
TGTGCCAGCAGTTTGAAGCGAGTGCCCCAGCATTTT
>TRBD1|NA|TRBJ1-1|17|TRBV9
CASSHSGTVGWGTEAFF
TGTGCCAGCAGCCACTCCGGGACAGTTGGTTGGGGGACTGAAGCTTTCTTT
>TRBD2|NA|TRBJ2-1|13|TRBV4-1
CASSQLAGVEQFF
TGCGCCAGCAGCCAGCTAGCGGGAGTTGAGCAGTTCTTC
>TRBD1|NA|TRBJ2-5|16|TRBV7-9
CASSPVKGDRAETQYF
TGTGCCAGCAGCCCCGTGAAAGGGGACAGGGCTGAGACCCAGTACTTC
>NA|NA|TRBJ2-2|14|TRBV4-3
CASSQGLGGGELFF
TGCGCCAGCAGCCAAGGACTAGGCGGCGGGGAGCTGTTTTTT
>TRBD1|NA|TRBJ2-6|18|TRBV7-9
CASTPLQGVSSGANVLTF
TGTGCCAGCACCCCATTACAGGGGGTCAGCTCTGGGGCCAACGTCCTGACTTTC
>TRBD2|NA|TRBJ2-7|15|TRBV7-2
CASSSIAGGVYEQYF
TGTGCCAGCAGCTCAATAGCGGGGGGTGTCTACGAGCAGTACTTC
>TRBD2|NA|TRBJ2-3|19|TRBV7-6
CASSLADLAGGRVRDTQYF
TGTGCCAGCAGCTTAGCCGATCTAGCGGGGGGGCGGGTCCGAGATACGCAGTATTTT
>NA|once|TRBJ2-1|20|TRBV4-3
CASSQESAVAAKFSYNEQFF
TGCGCCAGCAGCCAAGAGAGTGCGGTGGCGGCAAAATTCTCCTACAATGAGCAGTTCTTC
>TRBD1|NA|TRBJ2-7|14|TRBV9
CASSVAGQGYEQYF
TGTGCCAGCAGCGTAGCAGGACAGGGCTACGAGCAGTACTTC
>TRBD2|few|TRBJ2-1|15|TRBV6-1
CASSEGREGSNEQFF
TGTGCCAGCAGTGAAGGGCGGGAGGGTAGCAATGAGCAGTTCTTC
>NA|NA|TRBJ2-2|14|TRBV6-1
CASSSDGDTGELFF
TGTGCCAGCAGTTCGGACGGGGACACCGGGGAGCTGTTTTTT
>TRBD1|NA|TRBJ2-7|15|TRBV29-1
CSVDGLQGGSYEQYF
TGCAGCGTTGATGGCTTACAGGGGGGATCCTACGAGCAGTACTTC